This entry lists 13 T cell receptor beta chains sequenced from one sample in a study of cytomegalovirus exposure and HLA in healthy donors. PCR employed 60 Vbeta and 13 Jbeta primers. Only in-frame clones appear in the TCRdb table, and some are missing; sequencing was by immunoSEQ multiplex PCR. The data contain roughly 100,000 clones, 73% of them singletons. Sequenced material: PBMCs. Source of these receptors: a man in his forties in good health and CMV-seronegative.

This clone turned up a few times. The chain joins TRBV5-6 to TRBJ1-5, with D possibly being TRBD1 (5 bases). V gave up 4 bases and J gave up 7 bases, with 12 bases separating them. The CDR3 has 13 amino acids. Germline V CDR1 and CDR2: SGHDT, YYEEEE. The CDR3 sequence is CASSLGLSQPQHF. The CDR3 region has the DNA TGTGCCAGCAGCCTGGGACTAAGCCAGCCCCAGCATTTT. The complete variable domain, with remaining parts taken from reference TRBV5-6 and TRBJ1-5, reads DAGVTQSPTHLIKTRGQQVTLRCSPKSGHDTVSWYQQALGQGPQFIFQYYEEEERQRGNFPDRFSGHQFPNYSSELNVNALLLGDSALYLCASSLGLSQPQHFGDGTRLSIL.

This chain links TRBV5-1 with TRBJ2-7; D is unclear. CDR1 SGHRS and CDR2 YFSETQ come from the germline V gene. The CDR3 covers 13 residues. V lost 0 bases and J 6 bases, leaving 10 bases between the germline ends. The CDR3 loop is CASSLASLGEQYF. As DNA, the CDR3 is TGCGCCAGCAGCTTGGCTAGTTTGGGCGAGCAGTACTTC.

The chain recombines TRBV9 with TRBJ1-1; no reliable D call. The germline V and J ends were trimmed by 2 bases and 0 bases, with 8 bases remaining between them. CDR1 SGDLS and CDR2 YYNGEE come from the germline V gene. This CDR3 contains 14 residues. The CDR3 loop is CASSVEIMNTEAFF. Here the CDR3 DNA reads TGTGCCAGCAGCGTTGAGATCATGAACACTGAAGCTTTCTTT. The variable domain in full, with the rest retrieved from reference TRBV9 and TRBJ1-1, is DSGVTQTPKHLITATGQRVTLRCSPRSGDLSVYWYQQSLDQGLQFLIQYYNGEERAKGNILERFSAQQFPDLHSELNLSSLELGDSALYFCASSVEIMNTEAFFGQGTRLTVV.

The CDR3 protein is CASRPGTEETQYF. The CDR3 DNA reads as TGTGCCAGCAGGCCTGGGACAGAAGAGACCCAGTACTTC. This chain connects TRBV28 to TRBJ2-5; 7 bases match TRBD1. The CDR3 is made up of 13 amino acids. V was pared by 6 bases and J by 3 bases, with 4 bases of the junction left unmatched. Germline V lookup: CDR1 MDHEN, CDR2 SYDVKM.

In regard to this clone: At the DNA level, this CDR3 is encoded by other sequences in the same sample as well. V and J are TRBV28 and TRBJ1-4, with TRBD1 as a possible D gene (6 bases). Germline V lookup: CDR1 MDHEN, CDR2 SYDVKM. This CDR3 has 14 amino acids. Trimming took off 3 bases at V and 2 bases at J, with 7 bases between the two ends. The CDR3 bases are TGTGCCAGCAGTTTTAGGGGGACTAATGAAAAACTGTTTTTT. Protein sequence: CASSFRGTNEKLFF.

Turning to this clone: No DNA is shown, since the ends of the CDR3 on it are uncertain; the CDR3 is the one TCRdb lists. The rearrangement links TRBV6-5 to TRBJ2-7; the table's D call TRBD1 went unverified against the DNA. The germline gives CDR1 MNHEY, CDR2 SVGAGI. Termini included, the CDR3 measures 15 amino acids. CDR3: CASSSWGQGTQEKYF.

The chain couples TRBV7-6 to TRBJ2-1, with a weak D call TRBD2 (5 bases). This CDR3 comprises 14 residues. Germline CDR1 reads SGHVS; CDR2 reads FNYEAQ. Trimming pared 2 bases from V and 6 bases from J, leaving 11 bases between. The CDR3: CASSLILDSNEQFF. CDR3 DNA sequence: TGTGCCAGCAGCTTAATACTAGATAGCAATGAGCAGTTCTTC.

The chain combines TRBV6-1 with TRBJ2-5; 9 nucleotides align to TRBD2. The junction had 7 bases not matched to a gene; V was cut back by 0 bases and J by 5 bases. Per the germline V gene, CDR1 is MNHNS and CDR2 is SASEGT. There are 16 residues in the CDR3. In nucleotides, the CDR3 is TGTGCCAGCAGTGAAGCGGGACTAGCCTGGTTGGAGACCCAGTACTTC. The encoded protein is CASSEAGLAWLETQYF.

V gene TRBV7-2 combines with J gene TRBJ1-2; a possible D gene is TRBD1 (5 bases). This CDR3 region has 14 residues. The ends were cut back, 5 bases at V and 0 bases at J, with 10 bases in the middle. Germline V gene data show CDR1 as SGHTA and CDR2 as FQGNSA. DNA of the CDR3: TGTGCCAGCAGCCTTCGGGGGGCTAACTATGGCTACACCTTC. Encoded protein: CASSLRGANYGYTF.

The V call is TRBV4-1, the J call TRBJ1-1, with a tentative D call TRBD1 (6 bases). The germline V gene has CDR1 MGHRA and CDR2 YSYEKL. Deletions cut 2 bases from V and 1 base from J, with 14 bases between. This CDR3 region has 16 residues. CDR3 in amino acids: CASSQTWTAQNTEAFF. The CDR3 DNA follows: TGCGCCAGCAGCCAAACCTGGACAGCTCAGAACACTGAAGCTTTCTTT.

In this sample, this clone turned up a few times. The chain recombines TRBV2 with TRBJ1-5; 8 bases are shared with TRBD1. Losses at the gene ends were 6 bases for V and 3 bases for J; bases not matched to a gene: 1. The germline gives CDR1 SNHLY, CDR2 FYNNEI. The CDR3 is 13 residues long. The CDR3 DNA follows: TGTGCCAGCAGGGGACAGGCCAATCAGCCCCAGCATTTT. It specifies CASRGQANQPQHF.

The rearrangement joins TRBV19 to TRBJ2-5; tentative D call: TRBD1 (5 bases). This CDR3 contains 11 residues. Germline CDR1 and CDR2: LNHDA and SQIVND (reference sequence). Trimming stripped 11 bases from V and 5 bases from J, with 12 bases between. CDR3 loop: CARRGRETQYF. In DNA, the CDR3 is TGTGCCCGAAGGGGCAGGGAGACCCAGTACTTC.

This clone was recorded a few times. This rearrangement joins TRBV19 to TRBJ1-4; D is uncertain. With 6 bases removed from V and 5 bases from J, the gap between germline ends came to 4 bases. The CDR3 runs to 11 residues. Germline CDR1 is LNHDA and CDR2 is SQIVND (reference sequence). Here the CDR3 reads CASSQNEKLFF. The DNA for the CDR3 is TGTGCCAGTAGCCAGAATGAAAAACTGTTTTTT.